Listed here are 32 T cell receptor beta chains from one sample, sequenced in a study of T cell repertoires in cytomegalovirus infection. No antigens are known for them. MiXCR was run by TCRdb on the reads, yielding one entry per CDR3 protein. This repertoire shows some 940,000 distinct CDR3 sequences, around a third found once; its top ten account for over 11%. The sequencing here drew on cultured CD8+ T cells from PBMCs, taken from culture after CMV antigen stimulation. All receptors derive from a human donor in good health (CMV status not recorded). Some clones in this sample may be carry-over from other donors' samples.

The gene calls are TRBV6-6 and TRBJ1-1; D unclear. The V gene's germline CDR1 is MNHNY and CDR2 SVGAGI (reference sequence). CDR3 length: 13 residues. With 2 bases removed from V and 5 bases from J, the gap between germline ends came to 9 bases. The CDR3 spells CASSYEVPTEAFF. The CDR3 nucleotides are TGTGCCAGCAGTTACGAGGTACCAACTGAAGCTTTCTTT.

In its sample, this clonotype was seen a few times. This sequence may be a read error, since a much larger clone differs from it by one base. The rearrangement uses TRBV7-8 and TRBJ1-5, with D maybe TRBD1 (5 bases). The CDR3 has 14 residues. Germline V lookup: CDR1 SGHVS, CDR2 FQNEAQ. DNA for the CDR3: TGTACCAGCAGCTTAGAACAGGGCAATCAGCCCCAGCATTTT. It yields the protein CTSSLEQGNQPQHF.

This clonotype was detected ten times or more. The rearrangement joins TRBV24-1 to TRBJ2-7; 8 positions agree with TRBD1. V trimming: 3 bases; J trimming: 2 bases; junction bases outside the gene matches: 17. The germline CDR1 and CDR2 sequences are KGHDR and SFDVKD. The CDR3 consists of 19 residues. As DNA, the CDR3 is TGTGCCACCAGTGATGTCAGGGGGCTCCGAATACGATCCGCCTACGAGCAGTACTTC. Translating it yields CATSDVRGLRIRSAYEQYF.

The CDR3 sequence is CASGTWGGAQETQYF. The CDR3 region has the DNA TGTGCCAGCGGGACCTGGGGGGGAGCCCAAGAGACCCAGTACTTC. The V call is TRBV12-3 or TRBV12-4, the J call TRBJ2-5; the match to TRBD2 covers 7 bases. The CDR3 totals 15 residues. V dropped 8 bases and J dropped 1; count of bases not matched to a gene: 10.

This clonotype was recorded a few times. This chain connects TRBV7-3 to TRBJ2-3, with 11 positions matching TRBD2. Germline-derived CDR1 and CDR2 are SGHTA and FQGTGA. V gave up 1 base and J gave up 0 bases; unmatched junction bases: 6. The CDR3 has 18 amino acids. The CDR3: CASSLRLAGGSSTDTQYF. The CDR3 bases are TGTGCCAGCAGCTTAAGGCTAGCGGGGGGTTCTAGCACAGATACGCAGTATTTT.

This clonotype was seen just once. At one of its ends the junction is not consistent with the germline gene, which may arise from a read error. The gene calls are TRBV7-6 and TRBJ2-2; D not certain. The CDR3 loop spans 18 amino acids. Germline V gene sequence: CDR1 SGHVS, CDR2 FNYEAQ. CDR3 DNA sequence: TGTACCAGCAGCTTAGTGTCGAGACCCGCACTTAACACCGGGGAGCTGTTTTTT. This translates into CTSSLVSRPALNTGELFF.

The chain is built from TRBV5-6 and TRBJ2-1; D gene unclear. CDR1 SGHDT and CDR2 YYEEEE come from the germline V gene. V was trimmed by 0 bases and J by 5 bases, leaving 21 bases between them. This CDR3 contains 18 residues. The CDR3 loop reads CASSLVGDPGKRDNEQFF. In nucleotides, the CDR3 is TGTGCCAGCAGCTTGGTTGGGGATCCGGGTAAGAGAGACAATGAGCAGTTCTTC.

This chain uses TRBV6-6 with TRBJ2-2; no definite D call. Trimming took off 5 bases at V and 7 bases at J, with 11 bases between the two ends. This CDR3 has 13 residues. CDR1 is MNHNY and CDR2 is SVGAGI in the germline V gene (reference sequence). CDR3 amino acids: CASSPTKSGELFF. CDR3 coding DNA: TGTGCCAGCAGTCCTACAAAAAGCGGGGAGCTGTTTTTT.

This clonotype was picked up many times. The chain uses TRBV19 and TRBJ2-7, with TRBD1 identical over 9 bases. Germline CDR1 reads LNHDA; CDR2 reads SQIVND (reference sequence). This CDR3 comprises 14 residues. J gave up 2 bases and V 6 bases, and 5 bases lay outside the gene matches. CDR3 loop: CASSPGTGTYEQYV. For the CDR3, the DNA is TGTGCCAGTAGCCCCGGGACAGGGACCTACGAGCAGTACGTC.

This clonotype occurred a few times. This sequence joins TRBV12-3 or TRBV12-4 and TRBJ2-3; D gene uncertain. There are 14 residues in the CDR3. Trimming removed 5 bases at V and 0 bases at J, with 9 bases between. The CDR3 is CASSPTLSTDTQYF. CDR3 sequence (DNA): TGTGCCAGCAGTCCGACCTTAAGCACAGATACGCAGTATTTT.

This clonotype occurred a few times. The chain employs TRBV4-1 and TRBJ2-2; 8 bases are a match to TRBD2. Per the germline V gene, CDR1 is MGHRA and CDR2 is YSYEKL. This CDR3 is 17 amino acids long. With 3 bases clipped from V and 2 bases from J, the junction kept 8 bases outside the gene matches. CDR3 coding DNA: TGCGCCAGCAGCCAGAGGGGCGGGGGGTCCAACACCGGGGAGCTGTTTTTT. It codes for CASSQRGGGSNTGELFF.

In its sample, this clonotype was seen a few times. V gene TRBV10-3 combines with J gene TRBJ1-2; perhaps TRBD1 as D (6 bases). Trimming took 6 bases from V and 6 from J, leaving 8 bases between them. The CDR3 runs to 11 residues. Germline V gene lookup returns CDR1 ENHRY and CDR2 SYGVKD. CDR3 nucleotide sequence: TGTGCCATCAGGGACAGTCATGGCTACACCTTC. Translated: CAIRDSHGYTF.

As regards this clonotype: This clone may be a read error of a much larger clone one base away. V and J are TRBV7-2 and TRBJ1-1; TRBD1 matches 7 bases. The length of the CDR3 is 14 residues. Losses at the gene ends were 4 bases for V and 5 bases for J; bases not matched to a gene: 7. Germline V CDR1 and CDR2: SGHTA, FQGNSA. The CDR3 loop is CASSWGQRVTEAFF. CDR3 DNA sequence: TGTGCCAGCAGCTGGGGACAGAGAGTAACTGAAGCTTTCTTT.

V gene TRBV13 combines with J gene TRBJ2-7; possible D gene TRBD1, 6 bases. Germline assignment: CDR1 PRHDT and CDR2 FYEKMQ (reference sequence). The CDR3 extends over 13 amino acids. V lost 1 base to trimming and J lost 6 bases, with 10 bases between them. Written as DNA, the CDR3 is TGTGCCAGCAGCTTAGCCAGGGGACCCGAGCAGTACGTC. This gives the protein CASSLARGPEQYV.

There are a few counts of this clonotype. The rearrangement joins TRBV15 to TRBJ1-1; D gene unclear. The CDR3 is made up of 15 amino acids. V was cut by 4 bases and J by 7 bases, with 19 bases left in between. Germline V lookup: CDR1 LNHNV, CDR2 YYDKDF (reference sequence). CDR3 residues: CATSKEEVGGNEAFF. CDR3 nucleotides: TGTGCCACCAGCAAAGAAGAAGTCGGAGGGAATGAAGCTTTCTTT. Supplemented by reference TRBV15 and TRBJ1-1, the full variable domain reads DAMVIQNPRYQVTQFGKPVTLSCSQTLNHNVMYWYQQKSSQAPKLLFHYYDKDFNNEADTPDNFQSRRPNTSFCFLDIRSPGLGDTAMYLCATSKEEVGGNEAFFGQGTRLTVV.

This clonotype showed up just a few times. The gene calls are TRBV27 and TRBJ1-3, with TRBD1 matching over 9 bases. The germline V gene encodes CDR1 MNHEY and CDR2 SMNVEV (reference sequence). V lost 5 bases, J lost 2 bases, and 13 bases stayed unmatched. The CDR3 contains 18 residues. The DNA of the CDR3 is TGTGCCAGCAGTCCCTTGATAGCCGGGACAGGGACTGGAAACACCATATATTTT. Translation gives CASSPLIAGTGTGNTIYF.

The chain is built from TRBV5-5 and TRBJ1-2; unclear D gene. Germline V gene sequence: CDR1 SGHKS, CDR2 YYEKEE (reference sequence). The V end lost 1 base, the J end lost 8 bases, and 9 bases lay between the germline ends. The CDR3 sequence is 12 residues long. The CDR3 region is CASSLWTEGYTF. CDR3 bases: TGTGCCAGCAGCTTGTGGACCGAAGGCTACACCTTC.

This clonotype was observed a handful of times. The chain links TRBV28 to TRBJ2-1; 8 positions agree with TRBD2. The V segment lost 8 bases and the J segment 1 base; nucleotides outside the gene matches: 7. Germline values: CDR1 MDHEN, CDR2 SYDVKM. The CDR3 sequence is 15 residues long. The CDR3 DNA sequence: TGTGCCAGCCGACTGAGCGGGGGTTCCTACAATGAGCAGTTCTTC. This sequence encodes CASRLSGGSYNEQFF.

The chain is built from TRBV12-3 or TRBV12-4 and TRBJ2-3; 8 nucleotides align to TRBD2. This CDR3 has 15 residues. After removal of 3 bases from V and 2 bases from J, the junction contained 4 bases not matched to a gene. In DNA form, the CDR3 reads TGTGCCAGCAGTTTGATAGCGGGGTACACAGATACGCAGTATTTT. Residues: CASSLIAGYTDTQYF.

This clonotype was recorded a few times. The chain joins TRBV12-3 or TRBV12-4 to TRBJ2-1; D could derive from TRBD1 or TRBD2 (5 bases each). The CDR3 runs to 17 residues. The V end was cut by 0 bases, the J end by 8 bases, with 20 bases between. Here the CDR3 reads CASSLAGTVRLQDEQFF. The CDR3, as DNA: TGTGCCAGCAGTTTAGCGGGGACGGTGAGGTTACAGGATGAGCAGTTCTTC.

The rearrangement uses TRBV6-6 and TRBJ1-6, with a possible D match to TRBD1 (5 bases). The V gene lost 6 bases and the J gene lost 10 bases, with 16 bases spanning the gap. The CDR3 is 14 residues long. Per the germline V gene, CDR1 is MNHNY and CDR2 is SVGAGI (reference sequence). CDR3 sequence reads: CASSHRKGESPLHF. The CDR3 nucleotides read TGTGCCAGCAGCCACAGGAAAGGAGAGTCACCCCTCCACTTT.

The chain carries TRBV7-2 and TRBJ1-3; D call uncertain. This CDR3 has 16 amino acids. Germline V CDR1 and CDR2: SGHTA, FQGNSA. The germline V and J ends were trimmed by 3 bases and 0 bases, with 12 bases remaining between them. In DNA form, the CDR3 reads TGTGCCAGCAGCTTTAGTGGCTTTAACTCTGGAAACACCATATATTTT. Translation: CASSFSGFNSGNTIYF.

There are many counts of this clonotype. This chain connects TRBV9 to TRBJ2-3; 10 nucleotides align to TRBD2. The trim removed 3 bases at V and 0 bases at J, leaving 7 bases unmatched. Germline lookup yields CDR1 SGDLS and CDR2 YYNGEE. The CDR3 is 17 residues long. CDR3 bases: TGTGCCAGCAGCGCGATGAAGACTAGCGGGAGCACAGATACGCAGTATTTT. Its translation: CASSAMKTSGSTDTQYF.

This clonotype was recorded once. The gene calls are TRBV19 and TRBJ1-1; 7 bases align to TRBD1. In germline, CDR1 is LNHDA, CDR2 SQIVND (reference sequence). Trimming at V came to 6 bases and at J to 0 bases, leaving 7 bases not matched to a gene. This CDR3 is 15 amino acids long. The CDR3 sequence is CASRTWGQLNTEAFF. The CDR3 bases are TGTGCCAGTAGGACTTGGGGACAGCTGAACACTGAAGCTTTCTTT.

This clonotype occurred many times. This chain joins TRBV10-2 and TRBJ1-2; D possibly corresponds to TRBD1 (5 bases). The length of the CDR3 is 13 residues. Germline loops: CDR1 WSHSY, CDR2 SAAADI. V lost 2 bases to trimming and J lost 4 bases, with 8 bases between them. For the CDR3, the DNA is TGCGCCAGCAGTGAGGACGGGGGCTATGGCTACACCTTC. It is translated as CASSEDGGYGYTF.

This clonotype was seen many times. CDR3 sequence: CASSLGLTGGYYEQYF. DNA for the CDR3: TGTGCCAGCAGCTTAGGCCTGACAGGCGGTTACTACGAGCAGTACTTC. This chain uses TRBV7-2 with TRBJ2-7, with D possibly TRBD1 on 6 matching bases. The germline V gene has CDR1 SGHTA and CDR2 FQGNSA. The length of the CDR3 is 16 residues. V was cut by 1 base and J by 3 bases, with 16 bases left in between.

This clonotype was detected many times. This chain joins TRBV7-2 and TRBJ1-1; D is unresolved. V was clipped by 5 bases and J by 5 bases, with 9 bases between them. CDR3 length: 12 amino acids. Germline V lookup: CDR1 SGHTA, CDR2 FQGNSA. The CDR3 sequence is CASSLMYTEAFF. In nucleotides, the CDR3 is TGTGCCAGCAGCCTAATGTATACTGAAGCTTTCTTT.

The chain combines TRBV7-9 with TRBJ2-3; 9 nucleotides match TRBD2. CDR1 and CDR2 from the germline V gene are SEHNR and FQNEAQ (reference sequence). This CDR3 is built from 18 residues. Trimming cost V 3 bases and J 0 bases; bases outside gene matches: 10. This chain's CDR3 is CASSFSGPSGESTDTQYF. The DNA for the CDR3 is TGTGCCAGCAGCTTTTCAGGCCCTAGCGGGGAAAGCACAGATACGCAGTATTTT.

This chain joins TRBV20-1 and TRBJ1-4; 8 positions match TRBD1. This CDR3 is 15 amino acids long. CDR1 is DFQATT, CDR2 SNEGSKA, per germline (reference sequence). V lost 2 bases and J lost 8; bases outside the gene matches: 10. The CDR3 loop is CSARSRGHPTEKLFF. The DNA for the CDR3 is TGCAGTGCTAGATCCAGGGGGCATCCCACCGAAAAACTGTTTTTT.

This clonotype was seen a handful of times. This chain uses TRBV28 with TRBJ2-7; TRBD1 is a possible D gene (6 bases). V gave up 4 bases and J gave up 5 bases, with 18 bases separating them. Germline V CDR1 and CDR2: MDHEN, SYDVKM. This CDR3 spans 15 amino acids. The CDR3 nucleotides are TGTGCCAGCAGTTCCTACAGGGTTTTGGTCGACGAGCAGTACGTC. This sequence encodes CASSSYRVLVDEQYV.

J is TRBJ2-3 and V is TRBV12-3 or TRBV12-4; TRBD2 matches 8 bases. The ends lost 3 bases at V and 5 bases at J; junction bases unmatched: 4. This CDR3 is 14 amino acids long. Here the CDR3 DNA reads TGTGCCAGCAGTTTCCTCGGGGGGGGAGATACGCAGTATTTT. This sequence encodes CASSFLGGGDTQYF.

The chain joins TRBV11-3 to TRBJ2-1; D may correspond to TRBD1 or TRBD2 (5 bases each). CDR1 and CDR2 (germline): SGHNT, YENEEA. The CDR3 is 14 amino acids. V dropped 4 bases and J dropped 10 bases, with 17 bases sitting between them. The CDR3 nucleotides read TGTGCCAGCAGCTCTCAGGGACCGGGGAGCGAGCAGTTCTTC. Amino acid sequence: CASSSQGPGSEQFF.